This is a list of T cell receptor beta chains from one sample in a study of T-cell reconstitution after alpha-beta-depleted transplantation in children. TCRdb fed the PCR reads into MiXCR, producing one record per CDR3 protein. In the table there are more than 500,000 distinct CDR3 sequences, approximately 10% of which are singletons. The specimen was PBMCs, mostly from graft donor cells, collected 180 days after TCRalphabeta/CD19-depleted stem cell transplant. These receptors originate from a female patient aged 2-9 years who had a stem cell transplant for aplastic anemia, so the T cells may come from the graft donor. Each CDR3 is given with its conserved first and last residue. Fields, in order: V gene, J gene, D gene, clone size, CDR3 DNA, CDR3 protein. The D gene is left open where the match is weak. Expanded clones are given a class, and other clones once, few, many or no size at all.

>TRBV9|TRBJ1-1|.|few
TGTGCCAGCAGCGTAGACGGAGTTCGACAGAGTATCTTT
CASSVDGVRQSIF
>TRBV18|TRBJ1-1|.|.
TGTGCCAGCTCACCCACAAACAGGGCCGACACTGGAGCTTTCTTT
CASSPTNRADTGAFF
>TRBV2|TRBJ1-2|TRBD1|.
TGTGCCAGCAGTACGGGACAGTTTAACTATGGCTACACCTTC
CASSTGQFNYGYTF
>TRBV7-2|TRBJ2-3|TRBD2|few
TGTGCCAGCAGCCTCAGGACTAGCGGGGGACCCACAGATACGCAGTATTTT
CASSLRTSGGPTDTQYF
>TRBV7-8|TRBJ2-1|.|few
TGTGCCAGCAGCGGATGGGGGGGCACCTACAATGAGCAGTTCTTC
CASSGWGGTYNEQFF
>TRBV7-9|TRBJ1-1|TRBD1|.
TGTGCCAGCAGCTCTCCCGCAGGGGGCGCAGAAAACACTGAAGCTTTCTTT
CASSSPAGGAENTEAFF
>TRBV12-3/TRBV12-4|TRBJ1-1|.|few
TGTGCCAGCGCCTCAGGTGGGGGGCTGTCCTTCGCTGAAGCTTTCTTT
CASASGGGLSFAEAFF
>TRBV7-9|TRBJ2-5|.|.
TGTGCCAGCAGCCTCGAGTCCCACGAGACCCAGTACTTC
CASSLESHETQYF
>TRBV15|TRBJ2-3|.|few
TGTGCCACCAGCACTCTTGTGTCGACTGGCACAGATACGCAGTATTTT
CATSTLVSTGTDTQYF
>TRBV28|TRBJ1-5|.|few
TGTGCCACGAAGAGGATGGACGTCAATAGCAATCAGCCCCAGCATTTT
CATKRMDVNSNQPQHF
>TRBV28|TRBJ1-2|TRBD1|few
TGTGCCAGCAGTTTACCCGGACAGGGGGCACTTGGTGGCTACACCTTC
CASSLPGQGALGGYTF
>TRBV27|TRBJ2-1|.|.
TGTGCCAGCACGAAAGACAGGACCTACAATGAGCAGTTCTTC
CASTKDRTYNEQFF
>TRBV10-3|TRBJ2-3|.|few
TGTGCCATCATGAAGGGGAGAGATACGCAGTATTTT
CAIMKGRDTQYF
>TRBV7-2|TRBJ2-1|.|few
TGTGCCAGCAGCTCATTATATGAGCAGTTCTTC
CASSSLYEQFF
>TRBV9|TRBJ2-2|TRBD2|.
TGTGCCAGCAGCCCGAGGGACAGCGAGACTTTAGCGGGAGCGTGGACCGGGGAGCTGTTTTTT
CASSPRDSETLAGAWTGELFF
>TRBV5-6|TRBJ1-5|.|.
TGTGCCAGCAGCTTGGCCGTGGCGGGGGCCCAGCCCCAGCATTTT
CASSLAVAGAQPQHF
>TRBV7-9|TRBJ1-5|.|few
TGTGCCAGCCAACAGGGTTATCAGCCCCAGCATTTT
CASQQGYQPQHF
>TRBV14|TRBJ2-6|.|.
TGTGCCAGCAGCCAACTCAGGGGGGGCTCTGGGGCCAACGTCCTGACTTTC
CASSQLRGGSGANVLTF
>TRBV29-1|TRBJ2-3|TRBD2|few
TGCAGCCTTGAGCTAGCGGGAGGGACAGATACGCAGTATTTT
CSLELAGGTDTQYF
>TRBV28|TRBJ1-1|TRBD1|.
TGTGCCAGCAGTTTAGCGGACAGGATCCTTCTGAACACTGAAGCTTTCTTT
CASSLADRILLNTEAFF
>TRBV9|TRBJ1-2|TRBD1|.
TGTGCCAGCAGCGCGACAGGGCATGGCTACACCTTC
CASSATGHGYTF
>TRBV5-4|TRBJ2-7|TRBD1|.
TGTGCCAGCAGCTTCACGGGACAGGGCCTTGTTCAGCAGTACTTC
CASSFTGQGLVQQYF
>TRBV12-3/TRBV12-4|TRBJ2-3|.|few
TGTGCCAGCAGTTTAGGAGGGGCGATCACAGATACGCAGTATTTT
CASSLGGAITDTQYF
>TRBV4-1|TRBJ1-5|TRBD1|.
TGCGCCAGCAGCCAACCCACACCGGGACAGGGGTATCAGCCCCAGCATTTT
CASSQPTPGQGYQPQHF
>TRBV25-1|TRBJ2-1|.|few
TGTGCCAGCAGCCCCCCCAATCCGGGGTATGAGCAGTTCTTC
CASSPPNPGYEQFF
>TRBV7-2|TRBJ1-3|.|few
TGTGCCAGCAGCTTAGTGACCGTTTCGGGAAACACCATATATTTT
CASSLVTVSGNTIYF
>TRBV28|TRBJ1-4|.|few
TGTGCCAGCAGCTTATCAGGGGCCGCAACTAATGAAAAACTGTTTTTT
CASSLSGAATNEKLFF
>TRBV15|TRBJ1-1|.|few
TGTGCCACCAGCAGTTCACCCTTGGGGGGTACCTGGAAGAACACTGAAGCTTTCTTT
CATSSSPLGGTWKNTEAFF
>TRBV12-3/TRBV12-4|TRBJ2-7|TRBD2|many
TGTGCCAGCAGCACACTAGCGGGAGTCTACGAGCAGTACTTC
CASSTLAGVYEQYF
>TRBV9|TRBJ1-2|.|few
TGTGCCAGCAGCGTAGGGGGGGGATTACCGTCTGGCTACACCTTC
CASSVGGGLPSGYTF
>TRBV7-2|TRBJ1-1|TRBD1|.
TGTGCCAGCAGCTTAGGCTACAGGGGGGAAAGGGCTTTCTTT
CASSLGYRGERAFF
>TRBV4-3|TRBJ2-3|.|.
TGCGCCAGCAGCCAAGATGGCCGGCAGGGCACAGATACGCAGTATTTT
CASSQDGRQGTDTQYF
>TRBV9|TRBJ2-1|TRBD2|.
TGTGCCAGCAGCGAACCGGGACTAGCGTACAATGAGCAGTTCTTC
CASSEPGLAYNEQFF
>TRBV24-1|TRBJ2-1|.|few
TGTGCCACCTTACAGGACAATGAGCAGTTCTTC
CATLQDNEQFF
>TRBV7-2|TRBJ2-1|.|few
TGTGCCAGCAGCTTACTGGGATCCCATGAGCAGTTCTTC
CASSLLGSHEQFF
>TRBV9|TRBJ2-1|TRBD2|few
TGTGCCAGTAGCGTACGGAGCGGGACCTACAATGAGCAGTTCTTC
CASSVRSGTYNEQFF
>TRBV7-9|TRBJ2-6|TRBD2|few
TGTGCCAGCGGGACTAGCGGGAGTTCTGGGGCCAACGTCCTGACTTTC
CASGTSGSSGANVLTF
>TRBV11-2|TRBJ2-3|.|few
TGTGCCAGCAGCTTCCGAACGCGGGGGCGAGCGGATACGCAGTATTTT
CASSFRTRGRADTQYF
>TRBV7-9|TRBJ2-2|.|.
TGTGCCAGCAGCTCCGAAAGGAGACTAACCACCGGGGAGCTGTTTTTT
CASSSERRLTTGELFF
>TRBV7-2|TRBJ2-5|.|.
TGTGCCAGCAGCTCCAGGCGGCGGACGTACCAAGAGACCCAGTACTTC
CASSSRRRTYQETQYF
>TRBV5-1|TRBJ2-3|TRBD2|.
TGCGCCAGCAGCTCGGGACTAGCGGCACCCGCAGATACGCAGTATTTT
CASSSGLAAPADTQYF
>TRBV5-1|TRBJ2-5|.|.
TGCGCCAGCAGCTTGGACCCTCGCGGGACAGCTACGTACCAAGAGACCCAGTACTTC
CASSLDPRGTATYQETQYF
>TRBV7-3|TRBJ2-1|TRBD1|.
TGTGCCAGCAGCCGAGGGTCGGGGACAGGGGATAATGAGCAGTTCTTC
CASSRGSGTGDNEQFF
>TRBV4-3|TRBJ1-2|.|.
TGCGCCAGCAGCCAAGAGACACTCAACTATGGCTACACCTTC
CASSQETLNYGYTF
>TRBV9|TRBJ2-3|.|few
TGTGCCAGCAGCGCAAGCCGGGTCCCCACAGATACGCAGTATTTT
CASSASRVPTDTQYF
>TRBV18|TRBJ2-7|.|.
TGTGCCAGCTCACTTAACAGGGCTACCTACGAGCAGTACTTC
CASSLNRATYEQYF
>TRBV7-3|TRBJ1-1|.|few
TGTGCCAGCAGCCTCTTGGACACGAACACTGAAGCTTTCTTT
CASSLLDTNTEAFF
>TRBV20-1|TRBJ2-5|.|.
TGCAGTGCTGCACAGGGGGGGAGCCAAGAGACCCAGTACTTC
CSAAQGGSQETQYF
>TRBV7-8|TRBJ2-7|TRBD1|few
TGTGCCAGCAGCTTGTCCGGGACAGGGAACGAGCAGTACTTC
CASSLSGTGNEQYF
>TRBV12-3/TRBV12-4|TRBJ2-5|TRBD1|few
TGTGCCAGCAGTGTTACAGGGGTGGAGACCCAGTACTTC
CASSVTGVETQYF
>TRBV27|TRBJ2-1|.|many
TGTGCCAGCAGGGACACGGTAGGCTCCTACAATGAGCAGTTCTTC
CASRDTVGSYNEQFF
>TRBV6-2/TRBV6-3|TRBJ2-5|TRBD1|.
TGTGCCAGCAGCGCCTTTCCGGGGACAGGGCAAGAGACCCAGTACTTC
CASSAFPGTGQETQYF
>TRBV20-1|TRBJ2-7|TRBD2|many
TGCAGTGCTTCCCGACTAGCGGGAGTTGGCGAGCAGTACTTC
CSASRLAGVGEQYF
>TRBV5-1|TRBJ2-3|.|few
TGCGCCAGCAGAAGGGCCCTTACTGTGGATACGCAGTATTTT
CASRRALTVDTQYF
>TRBV5-1|TRBJ2-7|TRBD1|few
TGCGCCAGCAGCTTGAAGGCCAGGGGGCAAGACGAGCAGTACTTC
CASSLKARGQDEQYF
>TRBV29-1|TRBJ2-3|TRBD2|few
TGCAGCGGGGGGGGGACTAGCGGGCTTGGACCCACAGATACGCAGTATTTT
CSGGGTSGLGPTDTQYF
>TRBV28|TRBJ2-1|TRBD1|few
TGTGCCAGCAGACTTGACAGGGGGCAGCAATTCTTC
CASRLDRGQQFF
>TRBV20-1|TRBJ2-2|.|.
TGCAGTGCTAGTAGATACAGGGTCAACACCGGGGAGCTGTTTTTT
CSASRYRVNTGELFF
>TRBV20-1|TRBJ1-1|.|.
TGCAGTTTCAACCGTGGGACTGAAGCTTTCTTT
CSFNRGTEAFF